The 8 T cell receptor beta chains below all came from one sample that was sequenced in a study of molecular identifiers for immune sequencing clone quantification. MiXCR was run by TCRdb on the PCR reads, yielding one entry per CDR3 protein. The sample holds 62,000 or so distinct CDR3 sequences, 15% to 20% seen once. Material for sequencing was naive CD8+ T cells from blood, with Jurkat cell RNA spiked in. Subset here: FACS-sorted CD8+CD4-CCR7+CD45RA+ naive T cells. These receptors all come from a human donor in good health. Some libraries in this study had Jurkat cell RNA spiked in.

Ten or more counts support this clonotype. For the CDR3, the DNA is TGTGCCAGCAGTCTACAGATTGGAAACTACGAGCAGTACTTC. It yields the protein CASSLQIGNYEQYF. The V call is TRBV27, the J call TRBJ2-7; D is undetermined. Germline V gene data show CDR1 as MNHEY and CDR2 as SMNVEV (reference sequence). Trimming shortened V by 5 bases and J by 3 bases, and 14 bases separated the two germline ends. The CDR3 has 14 residues.

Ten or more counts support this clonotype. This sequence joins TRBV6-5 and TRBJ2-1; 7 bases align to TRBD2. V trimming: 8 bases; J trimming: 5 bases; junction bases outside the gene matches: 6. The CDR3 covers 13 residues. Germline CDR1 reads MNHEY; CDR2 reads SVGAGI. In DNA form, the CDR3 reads TGTGCCAGCGGGCTAGCGGAGGACAATGAGCAGTTCTTC. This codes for CASGLAEDNEQFF.

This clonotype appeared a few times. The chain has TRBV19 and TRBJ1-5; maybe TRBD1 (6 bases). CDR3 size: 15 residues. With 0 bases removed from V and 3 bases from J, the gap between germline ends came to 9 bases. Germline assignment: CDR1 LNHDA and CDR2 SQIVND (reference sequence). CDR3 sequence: CASSIDRTDNQPQHF. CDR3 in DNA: TGTGCCAGTAGTATAGATCGGACAGACAATCAGCCCCAGCATTTT.

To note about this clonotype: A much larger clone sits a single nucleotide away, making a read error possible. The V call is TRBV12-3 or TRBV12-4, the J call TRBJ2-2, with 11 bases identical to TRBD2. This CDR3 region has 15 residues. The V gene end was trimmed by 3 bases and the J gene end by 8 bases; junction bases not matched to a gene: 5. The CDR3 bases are TGTGCCAGCAGTTTTCCCTCTAGCGGGGGGGGGGAGCTGTTTTTT. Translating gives CASSFPSSGGGELFF.

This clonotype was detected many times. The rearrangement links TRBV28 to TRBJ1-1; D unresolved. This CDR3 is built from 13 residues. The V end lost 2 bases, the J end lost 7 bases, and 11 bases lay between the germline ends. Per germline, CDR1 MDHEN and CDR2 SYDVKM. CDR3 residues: CASSLRGNLEAFF. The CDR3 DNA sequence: TGTGCCAGCAGTTTACGGGGAAATCTTGAAGCTTTCTTT. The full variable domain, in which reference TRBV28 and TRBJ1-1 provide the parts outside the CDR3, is DVKVTQSSRYLVKRTGEKVFLECVQDMDHENMFWYRQDPGLGLRLIYFSYDVKMKEKGDIPEGYSVSREKKERFSLILESASTNQTSMYLCASSLRGNLEAFFGQGTRLTVV.

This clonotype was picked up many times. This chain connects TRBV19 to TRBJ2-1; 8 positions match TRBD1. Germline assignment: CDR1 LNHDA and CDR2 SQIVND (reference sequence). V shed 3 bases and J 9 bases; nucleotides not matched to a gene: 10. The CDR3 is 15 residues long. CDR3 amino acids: CASSIIGQGYPEQFF. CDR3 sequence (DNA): TGTGCCAGTAGTATTATAGGACAGGGCTATCCTGAGCAGTTCTTC.

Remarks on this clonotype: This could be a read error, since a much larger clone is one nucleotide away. CDR3 nucleotides: TGTGCCAGCAGCTTGGCCCCAGGTGGCCCCTACGAGCAGTACTTC. It is translated as CASSLAPGGPYEQYF. The rearrangement links TRBV9 to TRBJ2-7, with unresolved D. The V end lost 4 bases, the J end lost 2 bases, and 16 bases lay between the germline ends. The CDR3 sequence is 15 residues long. Germline CDR1 SGDLS, CDR2 YYNGEE.

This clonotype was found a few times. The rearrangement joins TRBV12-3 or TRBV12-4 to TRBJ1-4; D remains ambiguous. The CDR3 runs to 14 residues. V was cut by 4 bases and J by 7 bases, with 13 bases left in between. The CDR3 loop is CASSSTVVLEKLFF. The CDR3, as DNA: TGTGCCAGCAGTTCGACGGTGGTCCTTGAAAAACTGTTTTTT.